This T cell receptor beta chain was captured in a study of blood T cell repertoires in COVID-19. Turning to the study itself: Collection of acute and convalescent COVID-19 samples took place in the United States, Italy and Spain.

In the study's own analysis: By means of reference gene primer amplification, nucleated cell counts were estimated. Only in-frame clones appear in the TCRdb table, and some are missing; sequencing was by immunoSEQ multiplex PCR. V, J and clone size are taken as reported in that table, and D and trimming were inferred from the DNA itself. The sample holds more than 250,000 clones, roughly nine tenths seen once. CDR3 length: 15 amino acids. This TCR was recovered from a man in his late teens or twenties with active or convalescent COVID-19. Sequenced material: peripheral blood. The J gene is TRBJ2-2, the V gene TRBV21-1; the table names TRBD1, a call not compared with the DNA. TRBV21-1 is an annotated pseudogene. The CDR3 bases are TGTGCCAGCAGCAACCGGGACAGAGCCACCGGGGAGCTGTTTTTT. It encodes CASSNRDRATGELFF.